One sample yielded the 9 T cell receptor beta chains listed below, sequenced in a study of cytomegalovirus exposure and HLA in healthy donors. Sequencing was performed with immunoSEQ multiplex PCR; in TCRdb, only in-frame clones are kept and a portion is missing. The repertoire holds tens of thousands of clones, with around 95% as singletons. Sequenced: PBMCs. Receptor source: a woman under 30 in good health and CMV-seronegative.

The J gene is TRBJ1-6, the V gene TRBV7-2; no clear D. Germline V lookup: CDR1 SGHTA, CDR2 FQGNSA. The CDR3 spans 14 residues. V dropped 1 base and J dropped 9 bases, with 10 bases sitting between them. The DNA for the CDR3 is TGTGCCAGCAGCTTAGGAGGGATCCGTTCACCCCTCCACTTT. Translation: CASSLGGIRSPLHF.

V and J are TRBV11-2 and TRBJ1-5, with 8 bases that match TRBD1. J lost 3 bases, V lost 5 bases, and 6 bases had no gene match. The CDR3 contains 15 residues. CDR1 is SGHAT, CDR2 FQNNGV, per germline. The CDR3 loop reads CASSPGQGVNQPQHF. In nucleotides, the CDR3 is TGTGCCAGCAGCCCCGGACAGGGTGTCAATCAGCCCCAGCATTTT.

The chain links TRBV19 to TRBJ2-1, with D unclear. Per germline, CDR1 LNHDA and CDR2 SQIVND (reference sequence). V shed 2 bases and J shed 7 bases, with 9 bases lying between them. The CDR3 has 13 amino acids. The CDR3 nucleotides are TGTGCCAGTAGTATAAGCGAGTATAATGAGCAGTTCTTC. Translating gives CASSISEYNEQFF.

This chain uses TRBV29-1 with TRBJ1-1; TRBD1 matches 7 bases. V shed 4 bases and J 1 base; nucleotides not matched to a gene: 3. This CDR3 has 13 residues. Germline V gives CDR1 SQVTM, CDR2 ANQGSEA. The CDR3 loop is CSVARDRNTEAFF. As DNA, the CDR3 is TGCAGCGTTGCCCGGGACAGGAACACTGAAGCTTTCTTT.

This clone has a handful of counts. CDR3 sequence reads: CASSLGGRGFGNEQFF. For the CDR3, the DNA is TGTGCCAGCAGCTTAGGCGGGCGGGGGTTTGGAAATGAGCAGTTCTTC. The rearrangement joins TRBV11-2 to TRBJ2-1, with 7 bases aligning to TRBD2. Germline CDR1 SGHAT, CDR2 FQNNGV. CDR3 length: 16 amino acids. V trimming: 1 base; J trimming: 7 bases; junction bases outside the gene matches: 10.

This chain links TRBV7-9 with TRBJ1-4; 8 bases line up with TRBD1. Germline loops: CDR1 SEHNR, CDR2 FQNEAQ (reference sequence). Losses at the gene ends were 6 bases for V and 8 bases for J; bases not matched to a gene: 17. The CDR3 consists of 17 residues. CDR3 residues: CASRPRDRRGGDEKLFF. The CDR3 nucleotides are TGTGCCAGCAGGCCCCGGGACAGGAGAGGAGGGGACGAAAAACTGTTTTTT. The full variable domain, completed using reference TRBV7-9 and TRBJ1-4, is DTGVSQNPRHKITKRGQNVTFRCDPISEHNRLYWYRQTLGQGPEFLTYFQNEAQLEKSRLLSDRFSAERPKGSFSTLEIQRTEQGDSAMYLCASRPRDRRGGDEKLFFGSGTQLSVL.

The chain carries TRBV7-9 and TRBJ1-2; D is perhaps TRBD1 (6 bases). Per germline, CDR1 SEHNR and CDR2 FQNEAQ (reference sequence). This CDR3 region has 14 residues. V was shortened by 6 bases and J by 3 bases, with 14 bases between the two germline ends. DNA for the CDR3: TGTGCCAGCAGGATCAGGGGTTCCGACTATGGCTACACCTTC. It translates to CASRIRGSDYGYTF.

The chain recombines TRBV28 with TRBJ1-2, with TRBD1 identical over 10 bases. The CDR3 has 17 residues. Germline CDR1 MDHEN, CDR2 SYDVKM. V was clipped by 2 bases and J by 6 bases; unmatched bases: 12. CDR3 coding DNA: TGTGCCAGCAGTTTAGTCCCATGGACAGGGGGAGCTGATGGCTACACCTTC. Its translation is CASSLVPWTGGADGYTF.

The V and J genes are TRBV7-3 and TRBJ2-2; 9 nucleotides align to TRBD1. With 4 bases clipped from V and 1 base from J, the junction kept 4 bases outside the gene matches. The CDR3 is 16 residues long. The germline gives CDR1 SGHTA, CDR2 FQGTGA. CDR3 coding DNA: TGTGCCAGCAGCTCTACAGGGGGCGGGAACACCGGGGAGCTGTTTTTT. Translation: CASSSTGGGNTGELFF.